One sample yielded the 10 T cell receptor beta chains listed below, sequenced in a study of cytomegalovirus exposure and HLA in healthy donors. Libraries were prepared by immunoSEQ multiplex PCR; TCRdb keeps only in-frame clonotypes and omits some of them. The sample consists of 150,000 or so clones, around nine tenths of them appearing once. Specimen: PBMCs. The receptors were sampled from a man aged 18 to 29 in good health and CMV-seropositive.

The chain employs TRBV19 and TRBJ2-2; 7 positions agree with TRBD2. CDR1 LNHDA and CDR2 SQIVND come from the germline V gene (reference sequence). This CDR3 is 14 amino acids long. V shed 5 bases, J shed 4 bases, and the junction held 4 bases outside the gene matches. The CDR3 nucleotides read TGTGCCAGTAGTTTCGGGACTATCACCGGGGAGCTGTTTTTT. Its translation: CASSFGTITGELFF.

The CDR3 loop reads CASSRTSGGPYTQYF. For the CDR3, the DNA is TGTGCCAGCAGCCGGACTAGCGGGGGGCCATATACGCAGTATTTT. The rearrangement joins TRBV7-2 to TRBJ2-3; TRBD2 matches at 14 bases. Trimming at V came to 5 bases and at J to 7 bases, leaving 5 bases not matched to a gene. The CDR3 is made up of 15 amino acids. Looked up from germline, CDR1 is SGHTA and CDR2 is FQGNSA.

In nucleotides, the CDR3 is TGTGCCAGCAGCACCACTAGCGGGGCTACCTACGAGCAGTACTTC. It encodes CASSTTSGATYEQYF. This chain connects TRBV7-2 to TRBJ2-7; 10 positions match TRBD2. Germline V lookup: CDR1 SGHTA, CDR2 FQGNSA. The CDR3 length is 15 residues. V shed 5 bases and J 2 bases; nucleotides not matched to a gene: 6.

The DNA of the CDR3 is TGTGCCAGCAGCCCTAGCGGGGGGGCCGGTGAGCAGTTCTTC. Translating it yields CASSPSGGAGEQFF. The chain has TRBV11-3 and TRBJ2-1, with TRBD2 identical over 12 bases. This CDR3 has 14 residues. CDR1 and CDR2 (germline): SGHNT, YENEEA. Losses at the gene ends were 5 bases for V and 9 bases for J; bases not matched to a gene: 5.

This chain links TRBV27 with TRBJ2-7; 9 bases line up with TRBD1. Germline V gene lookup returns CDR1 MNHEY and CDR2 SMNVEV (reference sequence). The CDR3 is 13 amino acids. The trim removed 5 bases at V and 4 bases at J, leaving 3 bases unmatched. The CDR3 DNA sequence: TGTGCCAGCAGTGGAGGACAGGGGTACGAGCAGTACTTC. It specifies CASSGGQGYEQYF.

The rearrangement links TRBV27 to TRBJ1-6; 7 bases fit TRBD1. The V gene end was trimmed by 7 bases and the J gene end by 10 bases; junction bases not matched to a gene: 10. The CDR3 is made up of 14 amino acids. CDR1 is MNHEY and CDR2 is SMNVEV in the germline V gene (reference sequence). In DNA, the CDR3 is TGTGCCAGCACCGGGACAGCCTCCCGGTCACCCCTCCACTTT. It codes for CASTGTASRSPLHF.

For the CDR3, the DNA is TGTGCCAGCGGCCCCCGGGACAGGGGAAAACTGTTTTTT. It is translated as CASGPRDRGKLFF. V usage is TRBV7-9 and J usage is TRBJ1-4, with TRBD1 matching over 10 bases. The CDR3 consists of 13 residues. Per the germline V gene, CDR1 is SEHNR and CDR2 is FQNEAQ (reference sequence). J lost 10 bases, V lost 8 bases, and 7 bases had no gene match.

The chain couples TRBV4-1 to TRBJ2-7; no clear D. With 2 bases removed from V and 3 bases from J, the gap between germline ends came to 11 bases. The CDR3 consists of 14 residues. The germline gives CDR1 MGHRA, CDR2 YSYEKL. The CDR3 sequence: CASSQPGSLYEQYF. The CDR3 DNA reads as TGCGCCAGCAGCCAACCAGGATCCCTCTACGAGCAGTACTTC.

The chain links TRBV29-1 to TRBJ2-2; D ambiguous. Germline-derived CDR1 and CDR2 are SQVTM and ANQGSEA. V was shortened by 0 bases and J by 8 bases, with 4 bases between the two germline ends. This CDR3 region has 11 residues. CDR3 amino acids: CSVEDLGELFF. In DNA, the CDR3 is TGCAGCGTTGAAGACCTTGGGGAGCTGTTTTTT.

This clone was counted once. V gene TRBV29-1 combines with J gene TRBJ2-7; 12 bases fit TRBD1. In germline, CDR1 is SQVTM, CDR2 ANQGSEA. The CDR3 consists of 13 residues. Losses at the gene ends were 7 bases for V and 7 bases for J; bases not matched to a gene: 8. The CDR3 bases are TGCAGCGCCGGGACAGGGGGCTTGGGGGAGCAGTACTTC. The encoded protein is CSAGTGGLGEQYF.